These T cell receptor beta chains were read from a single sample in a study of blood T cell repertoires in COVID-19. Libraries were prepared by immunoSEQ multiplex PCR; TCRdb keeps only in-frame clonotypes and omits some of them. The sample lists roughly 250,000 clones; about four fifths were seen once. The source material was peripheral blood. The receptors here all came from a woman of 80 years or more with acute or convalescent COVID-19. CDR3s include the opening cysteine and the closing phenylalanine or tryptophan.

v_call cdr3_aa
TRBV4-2 CASSQGQGLRAEAFF
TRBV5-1 CASSRDSSNYGYTF
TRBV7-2 CASSPVGTSGGTDTQYF
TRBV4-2 CASSQGTGDGYTF
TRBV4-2 CASSQGGVRGGGETQYF
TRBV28 CASSSPRSASSYNSPLHF
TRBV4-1 CASSQEDRPNTEAFF
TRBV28 CASSALPRGETQYF
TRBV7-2 CASSLLLGTAYGYTF
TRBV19 CASSPRTGGNEKLFF
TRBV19 CASSMGTGLTYEQYF
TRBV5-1 CASSDQTNTEAFF
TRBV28 CASSLLGGNTIYF
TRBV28 CASSLRQSVAFF
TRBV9 CASGVGQGASNEKLFF
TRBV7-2 CASSFREAGNTIYF
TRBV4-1 CASSQVNSYTGELFF
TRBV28 CASSLGTGGREKLFF
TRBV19 CASEGAVYGYTF
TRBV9 CASSVGGAPLNEQFF
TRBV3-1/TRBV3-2 CASSPRGWASGSNEQFF
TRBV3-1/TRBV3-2 CASSQDHRGFQPQHF
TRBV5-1 CASSLDPIGHYEQYF
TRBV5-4 CASSLPGLAGGRPTDTQYF
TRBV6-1 CASSVGTGSSNQPQHF
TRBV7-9 CASSILTGGMTDTQYF
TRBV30 CAWGPGGSGGVQETQYF
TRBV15 CATSLEGLSNQPQHF
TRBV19 CASSIRLWGEVGQPQHF
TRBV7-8 CASSQAGVSPLHF
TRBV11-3 CASSPSHSVRRSHYYSPLHF
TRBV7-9 CASSLEGTVYGYTF
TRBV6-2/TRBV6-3 CASSYSGQGASATGELFF
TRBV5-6 CASSLASSYEQYF
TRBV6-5 CASSYSTNQPQHF
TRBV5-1 CASSLAGFAQETQYF
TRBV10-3 CAIRGADGYTF
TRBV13 CASRVVGELFF
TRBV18 CASSPVAHLTDTQYF
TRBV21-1 CASRKTRPTNTGELFF
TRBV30 CAWSREGNQPQHF
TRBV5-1 CASRLAMGGLTDTQYF
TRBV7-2 CASSFRGLDTGELFF
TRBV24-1 CATSGGPTGFTDTQYF
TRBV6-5 CASSNPERANYGYTF
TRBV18 CASSGQGYTEAFF
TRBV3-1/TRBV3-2 CASRLPNPNYEQYF
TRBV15 CATSREDRGGGYTF
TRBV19 CASSEGGPELFF
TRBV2 CASSEAAGPTQRPQHF
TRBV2 CASSRQTIKDEVYNEQFF
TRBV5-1 CASSLGGGGNTIYF
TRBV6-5 CASSLGGPNYGYTF
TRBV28 CASTLVGGYSPLHF
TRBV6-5 CGGSTADSPLHF